This entry lists 28 T cell receptor beta chains sequenced from one sample in a study of blood T cell repertoires in COVID-19. Produced via immunoSEQ multiplex PCR; TCRdb's table is partial and in-frame only. The data contain approximately 69,000 clones, 83% of them seen just once; the ten biggest clones take up 18%. The specimen was peripheral blood. The receptor source for this set is a woman of 80 years or more with acute or convalescent COVID-19.

This chain joins TRBV14 and TRBJ2-1; a possible D gene is TRBD2 (5 bases). The germline V gene encodes CDR1 SGHDN and CDR2 FVKESK. Trimming pared 2 bases from V and 8 bases from J, leaving 13 bases between. The CDR3 runs to 14 residues. The CDR3 sequence is CASSQSLGVDEQFF. The CDR3 region has the DNA TGTGCCAGCAGCCAATCATTGGGAGTCGATGAGCAGTTCTTC.

The rearrangement joins TRBV18 to TRBJ2-2, with D possibly matching TRBD1 (5 bases). The CDR3 is 14 amino acids. Germline V lookup: CDR1 KGHSH, CDR2 LQKENI. Trimming pared 1 base from V and 5 bases from J, leaving 8 bases between. The CDR3 DNA reads as TGTGCCAGCTCACCACTTAGGGGTACCGGGGAGCTGTTTTTT. Amino acids: CASSPLRGTGELFF.

This chain uses TRBV27 with TRBJ1-6; possibly TRBD1 for D (5 bases). V gave up 1 base and J gave up 7 bases, with 8 bases separating them. Germline V gene sequence: CDR1 MNHEY, CDR2 SMNVEV (reference sequence). The CDR3 totals 14 residues. CDR3 residues: CASSLYGGNSPLHF. The CDR3 region has the DNA TGTGCCAGCAGTTTATACGGGGGGAATTCACCCCTCCACTTT.

The chain has TRBV24-1 and TRBJ2-3, with D possibly matching TRBD1 (6 bases). Germline CDR1 and CDR2: KGHDR and SFDVKD. V was pared by 1 base and J by 9 bases, with 7 bases between. CDR3 length: 12 residues. In DNA, the CDR3 is TGTGCCACCAGTGATTTTCAGGGGACGCAGTATTTT. This encodes CATSDFQGTQYF.

The chain is built from TRBV5-4 and TRBJ2-1, with 15 bases fitting TRBD2. The germline V gene encodes CDR1 SGHNT and CDR2 YYREEE (reference sequence). The CDR3 runs to 16 residues. V lost 2 bases and J lost 4; bases outside the gene matches: 1. The DNA of the CDR3 is TGTGCCAGCAGCTTAGGACTAGCGGGGGGGTACAATGAGCAGTTCTTC. This encodes CASSLGLAGGYNEQFF.

The rearrangement links TRBV2 to TRBJ2-5; 8 nucleotides match TRBD2. CDR1 is SNHLY and CDR2 is FYNNEI in the germline V gene. The CDR3 covers 15 residues. Trimming removed 2 bases from V and 4 bases from J; junction bases left unmatched: 6. The CDR3 reads CASSEPGGATETQYF. As DNA, the CDR3 is TGTGCCAGCAGTGAACCGGGGGGGGCCACAGAGACCCAGTACTTC.

This chain uses TRBV19 with TRBJ2-7; 10 nucleotides match TRBD2. Germline CDR1 is LNHDA and CDR2 is SQIVND (reference sequence). V lost 4 bases to trimming and J lost 2 bases; unmatched junction nucleotides: 8. The CDR3 is 16 amino acids. CDR3 protein: CASSTPLAGATYEQYF. Here the CDR3 DNA reads TGTGCCAGTAGTACCCCCCTAGCGGGGGCCACCTACGAGCAGTACTTC.

The chain links TRBV30 to TRBJ2-7; 9 bases agree with TRBD2. Trimming took 1 base from V and 2 from J; bases not matched to a gene: 3. CDR1 is GTSNPN and CDR2 is SVGIG in the germline V gene (reference sequence). The CDR3 is 14 residues long. The DNA for the CDR3 is TGTGCCTGGAGTGCGGGACTAGCTCCCTACGAGCAGTACTTC. This sequence encodes CAWSAGLAPYEQYF.

The genes are TRBV9 and TRBJ2-1, with 9 positions matching TRBD1. CDR3 length: 15 amino acids. Looked up from germline, CDR1 is SGDLS and CDR2 is YYNGEE. V shed 0 bases, J shed 9 bases, and the junction held 7 bases outside the gene matches. CDR3 protein: CASSVEGQGLIEQFF. In DNA, the CDR3 is TGTGCCAGCAGCGTAGAGGGACAGGGACTAATTGAGCAGTTCTTC.

CDR3 bases: TGTGCCAGCAGTCCCTACAATCAGCCCCAGCATTTT. Translating it yields CASSPYNQPQHF. The gene calls are TRBV12-3 or TRBV12-4 and TRBJ1-5; D is unclear. The CDR3 loop spans 12 amino acids. Trimming left V 5 bases short and J 3 bases short, with 5 bases between.

V gene TRBV29-1 combines with J gene TRBJ1-1, with D possibly being TRBD1 (5 bases). The CDR3 runs to 11 residues. Trimming cost V 6 bases and J 10 bases, with 15 bases left between them. The germline CDR1 and CDR2 sequences are SQVTM and ANQGSEA. CDR3 nucleotide sequence: TGCAGCGTCGCCGGGGCCGGGGGAGCTTTCTTT. This gives the protein CSVAGAGGAFF.

The chain carries TRBV5-6 and TRBJ1-1; D gene ambiguous. The V end lost 2 bases, the J end lost 4 bases, and 6 bases lay between the germline ends. The CDR3 contains 12 residues. The V gene's germline CDR1 is SGHDT and CDR2 YYEEEE. The CDR3 spells CASSFGGTEAFF. Written as DNA, the CDR3 is TGTGCCAGCAGCTTTGGCGGCACTGAAGCTTTCTTT.

The chain couples TRBV11-3 to TRBJ1-1; D is possibly TRBD1 (5 bases). Germline lookup yields CDR1 SGHNT and CDR2 YENEEA. This CDR3 is built from 16 residues. Trimming left V 5 bases short and J 1 base short, with 17 bases between. The chain's CDR3 is CASSQPPLGQNTEAFF. CDR3 in DNA: TGTGCCAGCAGCCAACCCCCCCTAGGACAGAACACTGAAGCTTTCTTT.

The chain has TRBV7-3 and TRBJ1-2; 10 bases match TRBD1. V lost 0 bases and J lost 4; bases outside the gene matches: 8. This CDR3 comprises 17 residues. The germline V gene encodes CDR1 SGHTA and CDR2 FQGTGA. For the CDR3, the DNA is TGTGCCAGCAGCTTAACGGGGGACAGGGGTTCGAGCTATGGCTACACCTTC. Translated: CASSLTGDRGSSYGYTF.

This rearrangement joins TRBV6-2 or TRBV6-3 to TRBJ2-2; D call uncertain. V shed 4 bases and J shed 4 bases, with 10 bases lying between them. The CDR3 consists of 14 residues. Germline CDR1 MNHEY, CDR2 SVGEGT. CDR3 protein: CASSFEQSTGELFF. CDR3 DNA: TGTGCCAGCAGTTTCGAACAGAGCACCGGGGAGCTGTTTTTT.

This sequence joins TRBV6-5 and TRBJ2-1; D is perhaps TRBD2 (6 bases). The germline CDR1 and CDR2 sequences are MNHEY and SVGAGI. The V end lost 8 bases, the J end lost 0 bases, and 14 bases lay between the germline ends. This CDR3 has 15 residues. The CDR3 region is CASGSGPTSYNEQFF. In nucleotides, the CDR3 is TGTGCCAGCGGTAGCGGTCCTACCTCCTACAATGAGCAGTTCTTC.

J is TRBJ2-1 and V is TRBV5-1; D possibly corresponds to TRBD2 (5 bases). The CDR3 is 14 residues long. Germline V gene sequence: CDR1 SGHRS, CDR2 YFSETQ. V was cut by 7 bases and J by 1 base, with 12 bases left in between. The chain's CDR3 is CASYSTGSYNEQFF. The CDR3 DNA sequence: TGCGCCAGCTATTCAACGGGGTCCTACAATGAGCAGTTCTTC.

The rearrangement links TRBV3-1 (or the pseudogene TRBV3-2) to TRBJ2-1; unclear D gene. This CDR3 has 12 amino acids. Germline-derived CDR1 and CDR2 are LGHDT and YNNKEL (reference sequence). The V and J ends lost 4 bases and 6 bases respectively, with 7 bases between them. The CDR3 reads CASSPAGNEQFF. In DNA, the CDR3 is TGTGCCAGCAGCCCCGCCGGCAATGAGCAGTTCTTC.

The table lists this clone with a few counts. The chain combines TRBV29-1 with TRBJ1-5; 10 positions match TRBD1. The CDR3 extends over 13 amino acids. CDR1 SQVTM and CDR2 ANQGSEA come from the germline V gene. The V and J ends lost 4 bases and 6 bases, in that order; junction bases with no gene match: 3. CDR3 coding DNA: TGCAGCGTTGGGACAGGGGGAAGTCAGCCCCAGCATTTT. Amino acid sequence: CSVGTGGSQPQHF.

The rearrangement uses TRBV25-1 and TRBJ1-6; D is unclear. V was pared by 5 bases and J by 5 bases, with 4 bases between. The CDR3 has 12 amino acids. Looked up from germline, CDR1 is MGHDK and CDR2 is SYGVNS. This CDR3 is CASSLDNSPLHF. CDR3 nucleotide sequence: TGTGCCAGCAGTCTAGATAATTCACCCCTCCACTTT.

The chain uses TRBV7-8 and TRBJ1-2, with D possibly being TRBD1 (5 bases). This CDR3 region has 16 residues. CDR1 and CDR2 (germline): SGHVS, FQNEAQ. V was cut by 0 bases and J by 8 bases, with 19 bases left in between. CDR3 amino acids: CASSLAPGASGGGYTF. CDR3 coding DNA: TGTGCCAGCAGCTTAGCGCCTGGGGCCTCGGGGGGAGGCTACACCTTC.

This chain uses TRBV19 with TRBJ1-1; the D gene is possibly TRBD1 (5 bases). V lost 7 bases and J 2 bases, leaving 14 bases between the germline ends. Germline values: CDR1 LNHDA, CDR2 SQIVND (reference sequence). The CDR3 totals 14 residues. The CDR3 loop reads CASTSTQANTEAFF. The CDR3, as DNA: TGTGCCAGTACGTCAACACAGGCAAACACTGAAGCTTTCTTT.

V is TRBV6-5 and J is TRBJ1-2, with 7 bases that match TRBD1. With 6 bases clipped from V and 4 bases from J, the junction kept 5 bases outside the gene matches. The CDR3 extends over 13 amino acids. CDR1 and CDR2 (germline): MNHEY, SVGAGI. CDR3 nucleotides: TGTGCCAGCAGGCGGACAGGCAGCTATGGCTACACCTTC. Encoded protein: CASRRTGSYGYTF.

V usage is TRBV19 and J usage is TRBJ2-7, with D maybe TRBD2 (5 bases). Germline lookup yields CDR1 LNHDA and CDR2 SQIVND (reference sequence). CDR3 length: 16 amino acids. V was shortened by 4 bases and J by 3 bases, with 19 bases between the two germline ends. For the CDR3, the DNA is TGTGCCAGTAGTAAATCCCGGGGAATGCCAAACTACGAGCAGTACTTC. Its protein product is CASSKSRGMPNYEQYF.

In this sample, this clone turned up a few times. CDR3 in DNA: TGTGCCAGCAGCACCGGGGGAAACTACGAGCAGTACTTC. It encodes CASSTGGNYEQYF. V is TRBV5-5 and J is TRBJ2-7; D might be TRBD2 (6 bases). The V gene lost 4 bases and the J gene lost 3 bases, with 11 bases spanning the gap. Germline V gene data show CDR1 as SGHKS and CDR2 as YYEKEE (reference sequence). The CDR3 spans 13 residues.

The chain carries TRBV5-1 and TRBJ1-1, with no clear D. CDR3 size: 14 residues. The germline CDR1 and CDR2 sequences are SGHRS and YFSETQ. Trimming cost V 0 bases and J 1 base, with 7 bases left between them. CDR3 sequence: CASSLGPKNTEAFF. The CDR3 DNA reads TGCGCCAGCAGCTTGGGGCCGAAGAACACTGAAGCTTTCTTT.

J is TRBJ2-5 and V is TRBV10-2, with TRBD2 identical over 10 bases. J was trimmed by 3 bases and V by 6 bases; bases with no gene match: 4. This CDR3 comprises 14 residues. Germline CDR1 is WSHSY and CDR2 is SAAADI. The CDR3 loop is CASSLGLAEETQYF. The CDR3 DNA follows: TGCGCCAGCAGCCTAGGACTAGCGGAAGAGACCCAGTACTTC.

This clone was found a few times. The chain employs TRBV7-9 and TRBJ2-7; D might be TRBD1 (6 bases). Deletions cut 2 bases from V and 5 bases from J, with 13 bases between. The CDR3 runs 14 residues. Germline-derived CDR1 and CDR2 are SEHNR and FQNEAQ (reference sequence). CDR3 bases: TGTGCCAGCAGCTTAAGTACAGGGTCCAACGAGCAGTACTTC. Amino acid sequence: CASSLSTGSNEQYF.